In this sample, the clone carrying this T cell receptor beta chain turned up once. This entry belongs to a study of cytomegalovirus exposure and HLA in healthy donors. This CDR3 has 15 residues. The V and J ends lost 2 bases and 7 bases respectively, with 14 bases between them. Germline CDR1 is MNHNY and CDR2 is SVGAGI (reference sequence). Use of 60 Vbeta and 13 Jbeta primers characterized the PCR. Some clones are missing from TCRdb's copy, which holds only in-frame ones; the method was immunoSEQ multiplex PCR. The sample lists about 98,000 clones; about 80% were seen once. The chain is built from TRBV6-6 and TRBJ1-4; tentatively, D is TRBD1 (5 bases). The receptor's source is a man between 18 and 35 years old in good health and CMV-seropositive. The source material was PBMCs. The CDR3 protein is CASSYPGEGGEKLFF. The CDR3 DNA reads TGTGCCAGCAGTTACCCGGGGGAGGGCGGTGAAAAACTGTTTTTT.